The rows below give T cell receptor beta chains drawn from one sample of a study of T-cell reconstitution after alpha-beta-depleted transplantation in children. Using its own MiXCR run on the PCR reads, TCRdb lists one record per CDR3 protein. The profile shows more than 450,000 distinct CDR3 sequences, 18% of them singletons. Here the sequenced sample was PBMCs from the stem cell graft donor, taken from the stem cell graft. The receptors here all came from a human donor who donated a stem cell graft to a child with acute lymphoblastic leukemia. CDR3s include the opening cysteine and the closing phenylalanine or tryptophan. A D gene is named only where the DNA matches it firmly. Only some rows state a clone size, as once, few, many or a class for expanded clones.

J gene | D gene | V gene | clone size | CDR3 DNA | CDR3 protein
TRBJ2-7 | . | TRBV20-1 | . | TGCAGTGCTAGAGGACTGGGCCGCGAGCAGTACTTC | CSARGLGREQYF
TRBJ2-1 | . | TRBV10-3 | few | TGTGCCATCAGTGAGTCTTCGGGACTTCCCAATGAGCAGTTCTTC | CAISESSGLPNEQFF
TRBJ1-6 | . | TRBV25-1 | few | TGTGCCAGCAGCGACCCGAAGTCCCCCCTCCACTTT | CASSDPKSPLHF
TRBJ1-5 | TRBD1 | TRBV10-2 | . | TGCGCCAGCAGCCTCGGGACAGCAGACAATCAGCCCCAGCATTTT | CASSLGTADNQPQHF
TRBJ2-7 | . | TRBV20-1 | . | TGCAGTGCTAGAAGCCGGGGGCTCTACGAGCAGTACTTC | CSARSRGLYEQYF
TRBJ2-7 | . | TRBV19 | . | TGTGCCAGTAGTATTGGCCAGGACTCCCTATACGAGCAGTACTTC | CASSIGQDSLYEQYF
TRBJ2-1 | TRBD2 | TRBV12-3/TRBV12-4 | . | TGTGCCAGCAGCCGCGGACTAGCGGGAGGCTGGGGGGGATCCAATGAGCAGTTCTTC | CASSRGLAGGWGGSNEQFF
TRBJ2-1 | TRBD2 | TRBV27 | few | TGTGCCAGCAGTAGCGGACTAGCGGGAGCCCACAATGAGCAGTTCTTC | CASSSGLAGAHNEQFF
TRBJ2-1 | . | TRBV29-1 | . | TGCAGCGTACCCAAGCCCCTAGCCCCCCCGAATGAGCAGTTCTTC | CSVPKPLAPPNEQFF
TRBJ1-5 | . | TRBV30 | . | TGTGCCTGGAGTTACGACGACAGACTAAATAGCAATCAGCCCCAGCATTTT | CAWSYDDRLNSNQPQHF
TRBJ1-5 | . | TRBV5-5 | few | TGTGCCAGCAGCAGGAGGTGGGGAATGAACAATCAGCCCCAGCATTTT | CASSRRWGMNNQPQHF
TRBJ2-3 | . | TRBV9 | few | TGTGCCAGCAGCGTAGATTACAGGCCCACAGATACGCAGTATTTT | CASSVDYRPTDTQYF
TRBJ2-1 | . | TRBV7-3 | . | TGTGCCAGCAGCCCGTTCGCTTTCGGCTCCTACAATGAGCAGTTCTTC | CASSPFAFGSYNEQFF
TRBJ1-1 | . | TRBV20-1 | . | TGCAGTGCTAGAGGATCTTGGCTTGGGACTGAAGCTTTCTTT | CSARGSWLGTEAFF
TRBJ2-7 | TRBD1 | TRBV6-1 | . | TGTGCCAGCAGTGAGTACAGGGGCGTTGAGTACGAGCAGTACTTC | CASSEYRGVEYEQYF
TRBJ2-7 | TRBD1 | TRBV4-1 | few | TGCGCCAGCAGCCGAGGATCCGGGACAGTCGTTCCCTACGAGCAGTACTTC | CASSRGSGTVVPYEQYF
TRBJ2-3 | . | TRBV5-1 | . | TGCGCCAGCAGCTTGAGGCCGGCTGATAGCACAGATACGCAGTATTTT | CASSLRPADSTDTQYF
TRBJ2-3 | TRBD2 | TRBV9 | few | TGTGCCAGCAGCGGAGCGGGGGGAAGCACAGATACGCAGTATTTT | CASSGAGGSTDTQYF
TRBJ2-1 | TRBD2 | TRBV5-1 | . | TGCGCCACCCGGAATAGGGGCGGGAGTGGCAATGAGCAGTTCTTC | CATRNRGGSGNEQFF
TRBJ2-7 | TRBD2 | TRBV3-1 | few | TGTGCCAGCAGCCAAGGGACTAGCGGGATCTACGAGCAGTACTTC | CASSQGTSGIYEQYF
TRBJ2-7 | TRBD1 | TRBV20-1 | . | TGCAGTGCTAACGCCCCCGGGACAGGGGGCCACGAGCAGTACTTC | CSANAPGTGGHEQYF
TRBJ2-3 | . | TRBV27 | . | TGTGCCAGCAGTACCCTTGTGGAAGGCACGCAGTATTTT | CASSTLVEGTQYF
TRBJ1-5 | . | TRBV18 | . | TGTGCCAGCTCACCACCGACAGACAATCAGCCCCAGCATTTT | CASSPPTDNQPQHF
TRBJ1-4 | . | TRBV15 | . | TGTGCCACCAGCAGGGCGGGTTCAGGGACCTCTAATGAAAAACTGTTTTTT | CATSRAGSGTSNEKLFF
TRBJ2-1 | TRBD2 | TRBV7-9 | . | TGTGCCAGCAGCTTAGCGCTGTTGACTAGCGGGGACAATGGGCAGTTCTTC | CASSLALLTSGDNGQFF
TRBJ2-4 | TRBD2 | TRBV5-1 | few | TGCGCCAGCAGCTTGGCGCCGACTAGCGGGTTTGCCAAAAACATTCAGTACTTC | CASSLAPTSGFAKNIQYF
TRBJ2-1 | . | TRBV20-1 | . | TGCAGTGCTGTGGGGAATGAGCAGTTCTTC | CSAVGNEQFF
TRBJ2-7 | . | TRBV29-1 | . | TGCAGCGTCAAACACAGCTGGGGGTCCGAGCAGTACTTC | CSVKHSWGSEQYF
TRBJ2-3 | . | TRBV10-1 | few | TGCGCCAGCAGTGAGTCGTACACAGATACGCAGTATTTT | CASSESYTDTQYF
TRBJ1-5 | TRBD1 | TRBV7-2 | . | TGTGCCAGCAGCTTAGATGGGACAGCTAATCAGCCCCAGCATTTT | CASSLDGTANQPQHF
TRBJ1-2 | TRBD1 | TRBV5-1 | few | TGCGCCAGCAGCTTACCGGGACAGGGGGCGCAGGAAGGCTACACCTTC | CASSLPGQGAQEGYTF
TRBJ2-1 | TRBD1 | TRBV10-3 | . | TGTGCCATCAGCGAGACCGGGACAGGGTACAATGAGCAGTTCTTC | CAISETGTGYNEQFF
TRBJ2-1 | TRBD2 | TRBV9 | . | TGTGCCAGCAGCCCCCATCCCGCCCGGCGGGAGCCCCTTACCTACAATGAGCAGTTCTTC | CASSPHPARREPLTYNEQFF
TRBJ2-7 | TRBD2 | TRBV14 | . | TGTGCCAGCAGCCAAGAAGAACTAGCGGGAAGACCATACGAGCAGTACTTC | CASSQEELAGRPYEQYF
TRBJ1-1 | . | TRBV3-1 | few | TGTGCCAGCAGCCAATCAGCCGGGAACACTGAAGCTTTCTTT | CASSQSAGNTEAFF
TRBJ2-7 | TRBD2 | TRBV5-1 | . | TGCGCCAGCAGCTTGCAACCTAGCGGCAGCTCCTACGAGCAGTACTTC | CASSLQPSGSSYEQYF
TRBJ2-1 | . | TRBV6-1 | . | TGTGCCAGCAGCTCCGGCCAAGCGGTCGATGAGCAGTTCTTC | CASSSGQAVDEQFF